The 26 T cell receptor beta chains reported below all come from one sample, sequenced in a study of T cells after yellow fever vaccination. A single record per CDR3 protein comes from TCRdb applying MiXCR to the 5' RACE reads. The sample carries a few hundred thousand distinct CDR3 sequences, over 3% recorded once. The starting material was PBMCs, obtained 15 days after the yellow fever booster vaccination. All receptors derive from a man aged 18-30 years who received the YFV17D yellow fever vaccine.

This clonotype was observed a single time. A read error is possible here, since a much larger clone lies one base away. The chain joins TRBV5-1 to TRBJ2-2; 9 bases are shared with TRBD1. The J segment lost 6 bases and the V segment lost 8 bases, leaving 11 bases of the junction unmatched. Germline CDR1 SGHRS, CDR2 YFSETQ. The CDR3 contains 15 residues. For the CDR3, the DNA is TGCGCCAGTCGAGCGGGGACAGGGAGGGCCGGGGAGCTGTTTTTT. Amino acid sequence: CASRAGTGRAGELFF.

This clonotype was picked up many times. The chain joins TRBV4-3 to TRBJ2-2; 11 nucleotides line up with TRBD2. This CDR3 has 23 amino acids. V was clipped by 1 base and J by 3 bases; unmatched bases: 22. CDR1 is LGHNA and CDR2 is YSLEER in the germline V gene. CDR3 coding DNA: TGCGCCAGCAGCCAAGGTGGACCCCCGGACGCACTAGCGGGGGACTCCTACACCGGGGAGCTGTTTTTT. It is translated as CASSQGGPPDALAGDSYTGELFF.

The sample holds many counts of this clonotype. The chain combines TRBV10-3 with TRBJ2-1, with D maybe TRBD1 (6 bases). The CDR3 covers 15 residues. The germline V and J ends were trimmed by 0 bases and 5 bases, with 11 bases remaining between them. The V gene's germline CDR1 is ENHRY and CDR2 SYGVKD. CDR3 bases: TGTGCCATCAGTGAGTCGAGGGGGATGAACAATGAGCAGTTCTTC. Amino acid sequence: CAISESRGMNNEQFF.

This clonotype has a count of ten or more. The V gene is TRBV4-1, the J gene TRBJ2-6; 7 positions agree with TRBD2. The trim removed 5 bases at V and 3 bases at J, leaving 4 bases unmatched. This CDR3 has 15 amino acids. The germline V gene encodes CDR1 MGHRA and CDR2 YSYEKL. The CDR3 sequence is CASSSGGRGANVLTF. CDR3 coding DNA: TGCGCCAGCAGCTCGGGGGGACGTGGGGCCAACGTCCTGACTTTC.

This clonotype was picked up many times. The V call is TRBV7-9, the J call TRBJ2-7, with TRBD1 matching 11 bases. The V gene's germline CDR1 is SEHNR and CDR2 FQNEAQ (reference sequence). The CDR3 has 14 amino acids. Trimming cost V 4 bases and J 4 bases; bases outside gene matches: 3. CDR3 nucleotides: TGTGCCAGCAGCTGGACAGGGGGCGCATACGAGCAGTACTTC. It is translated as CASSWTGGAYEQYF.

This clonotype was recorded at least ten times. This chain uses TRBV20-1 with TRBJ2-7; a possible D gene is TRBD1 (5 bases). The CDR3 is made up of 12 amino acids. Germline CDR1 reads DFQATT; CDR2 reads SNEGSKA (reference sequence). V was pared by 5 bases and J by 3 bases, with 11 bases between. DNA of the CDR3: TGCAGTGCTTGGACACCCTACTACGAGCAGTACGTC. This codes for CSAWTPYYEQYV.

This clonotype was detected many times. The J gene is TRBJ1-2, the V gene TRBV21-1; TRBD1 was called by the table and not checked on the DNA. TRBV21-1 is assigned pseudogene status. This CDR3 is built from 17 residues. The chain's CDR3 is CASSMKGQGTNYYGYTF. CDR3 bases: TGTGCCAGCAGCATGAAAGGACAGGGAACGAATTACTATGGCTACACCTTC.

The gene calls are TRBV29-1 and TRBJ2-2; the D gene could be TRBD1 or TRBD2 (5 bases each). The CDR3 totals 15 residues. The germline V gene has CDR1 SQVTM and CDR2 ANQGSEA. Trimming removed 4 bases from V and 5 bases from J, with 17 bases in between. The DNA for the CDR3 is TGCAGCGTTGGGTCCTCATACGAGGGGACCGGGGAGCTGTTTTTT. This gives the protein CSVGSSYEGTGELFF.

This clonotype was seen repeatedly, ten times or more. CDR3 DNA sequence: TGTGCCAGCAGCTTAGCGTCCTGGGCTTTCGAGGCTTTCTTT. The encoded protein is CASSLASWAFEAFF. This chain joins TRBV7-9 and TRBJ1-1, with D unresolved. Trimming pared 0 bases from V and 11 bases from J, leaving 16 bases between. From germline, CDR1 is SEHNR and CDR2 FQNEAQ (reference sequence). The CDR3 consists of 14 residues.

This clonotype was seen many times. The gene calls are TRBV3-1 and TRBJ2-7; 9 nucleotides match TRBD2. V was clipped by 5 bases and J by 5 bases; unmatched bases: 13. This CDR3 has 16 amino acids. Germline-derived CDR1 and CDR2 are LGHDT and YNNKEL (reference sequence). The CDR3 loop reads CASSKRGAFLLNEQYF. CDR3 coding DNA: TGTGCCAGCAGCAAGCGGGGGGCCTTTCTCCTGAACGAGCAGTACTTC.

This clonotype appeared many times. The chain has TRBV14 and TRBJ1-1; TRBD1 might be the D (6 bases). V lost 3 bases to trimming and J lost 0 bases, with 11 bases between them. This CDR3 has 15 amino acids. Germline V CDR1 and CDR2: SGHDN, FVKESK. This CDR3 is CASSQSDRMNTEAFF. As DNA, the CDR3 is TGTGCCAGCAGCCAGAGCGACAGGATGAACACTGAAGCTTTCTTT.

This chain links TRBV12-3 or TRBV12-4 with TRBJ2-3; D may match TRBD1 or TRBD2 (6 bases each). This CDR3 is 13 amino acids long. The V and J ends lost 5 bases and 10 bases respectively, with 16 bases between them. CDR3 nucleotide sequence: TGTGCCAGCAGTCTCCGGGGGCGTGATCCGCAGTATTTT. Amino acid sequence: CASSLRGRDPQYF.

This clonotype was detected ten times or more. This chain joins TRBV19 and TRBJ2-2, with D possibly matching TRBD2 (6 bases). Trimming removed 7 bases at V and 0 bases at J, with 9 bases between. The V gene's germline CDR1 is LNHDA and CDR2 SQIVND (reference sequence). The CDR3 has 14 amino acids. In DNA form, the CDR3 reads TGTGCCAGTAACCCGGGGGCGAACACCGGGGAGCTGTTTTTT. Translation gives CASNPGANTGELFF.

The CDR3 nucleotides read TGTGCCAGCAGCAAAGCGGTTGAGTTTGTCCGTTTAATTTACGAGCAGTACGTC. This codes for CASSKAVEFVRLIYEQYV. The chain links TRBV21-1 to TRBJ2-7; the tabulated D call, TRBD1, remains unverified against the DNA. TRBV21-1 is designated a pseudogene. This CDR3 spans 18 amino acids.

This clonotype was seen many times. The chain carries TRBV25-1 and TRBJ2-2, with D tentatively TRBD2 (6 bases). There are 14 residues in the CDR3. The ends were cut back, 5 bases at V and 3 bases at J, with 10 bases in the middle. Germline V gene lookup returns CDR1 MGHDK and CDR2 SYGVNS. The CDR3 loop reads CASSPGEDTGELFF. The CDR3 DNA is TGTGCCAGCAGTCCGGGGGAGGACACCGGGGAGCTGTTTTTT.

The chain links TRBV7-9 to TRBJ1-2; D gene uncertain. The CDR3 runs 17 residues. Trimming cost V 3 bases and J 1 base, with 18 bases left between them. Germline lookup yields CDR1 SEHNR and CDR2 FQNEAQ (reference sequence). This CDR3 is CASSFETTVSLNYGYTF. In DNA form, the CDR3 reads TGTGCCAGCAGCTTCGAGACAACGGTCTCTCTTAACTATGGCTACACCTTC.

In this sample, this clonotype turned up many times. The V call is TRBV18, the J call TRBJ2-3; TRBD2 matches 13 bases. Trimming took 3 bases from V and 1 from J; bases not matched to a gene: 7. The length of the CDR3 is 18 residues. Germline V lookup: CDR1 KGHSH, CDR2 LQKENI. CDR3 nucleotides: TGTGCCAGCTCACCGTTAGTGGGGACTAGCGGGGGCACAGATACGCAGTATTTT. As protein: CASSPLVGTSGGTDTQYF.

This clonotype was observed many times. The chain is built from TRBV5-4 and TRBJ2-5, with D perhaps given as TRBD1 or TRBD2 (6 bases each). The CDR3 consists of 15 residues. Trimming removed 0 bases at V and 2 bases at J, with 11 bases between. Germline assignment: CDR1 SGHNT and CDR2 YYREEE (reference sequence). In nucleotides, the CDR3 is TGTGCCAGCAGCTTGGTGGGGGGCGGGCAAGAGACCCAGTACTTC. Protein: CASSLVGGGQETQYF.

This clonotype has a count of ten or more. The V and J genes are TRBV18 and TRBJ1-1, with 7 bases matching TRBD1. Germline CDR1 and CDR2: KGHSH and LQKENI. The ends lost 2 bases at V and 4 bases at J; junction bases unmatched: 4. The CDR3 has 14 amino acids. CDR3 DNA: TGTGCCAGCTCACCAGACAGGGAGGCCACTGAAGCTTTCTTT. Its translation: CASSPDREATEAFF.

This clonotype was found many times. The gene calls are TRBV25-1 and TRBJ2-3; D gene ambiguous. Trimming removed 2 bases at V and 0 bases at J, with 9 bases between. Germline V gene sequence: CDR1 MGHDK, CDR2 SYGVNS. This CDR3 has 15 residues. Here the CDR3 reads CASSERHSSTDTQYF. The CDR3 DNA sequence: TGTGCCAGCAGTGAAAGACACTCTAGCACAGATACGCAGTATTTT.

This clonotype was counted at least ten times. The J gene is TRBJ2-1, the V gene TRBV20-1; D not certain. The germline V and J ends were trimmed by 5 bases and 5 bases, with 13 bases remaining between them. The length of the CDR3 is 13 residues. Germline V gene sequence: CDR1 DFQATT, CDR2 SNEGSKA (reference sequence). The CDR3 spells CSAAWLLNNEQFF. Here the CDR3 DNA reads TGCAGTGCTGCGTGGCTCCTCAACAATGAGCAGTTCTTC.

The J gene is TRBJ1-2, the V gene TRBV5-4, with D perhaps TRBD1 (5 bases). CDR1 and CDR2 (germline): SGHNT, YYREEE (reference sequence). V was shortened by 5 bases and J by 8 bases, with 28 bases between the two germline ends. The CDR3 totals 17 residues. CDR3 sequence (DNA): TGTGCCAGCAGAGGGGATTACCTCCTTAACTATACGTTAGGCTACACCTTC. Translated, it gives CASRGDYLLNYTLGYTF.

This clonotype was seen repeatedly, ten times or more. The V and J genes are TRBV7-2 and TRBJ1-1, with a weak D call TRBD1 (5 bases). The CDR3 runs 14 residues. Trimming pared 1 base from V and 4 bases from J, leaving 10 bases between. Germline V gives CDR1 SGHTA, CDR2 FQGNSA. CDR3 bases: TGTGCCAGCAGCTTAGTAGGGGCGGGCACTGAAGCTTTCTTT. Translating gives CASSLVGAGTEAFF.

The sample holds many counts of this clonotype. CDR3 amino acids: CASSPSEANYGYTF. The CDR3, as DNA: TGTGCCAGCAGTCCTAGTGAAGCTAACTATGGCTACACCTTC. The chain links TRBV7-2 to TRBJ1-2, with D uncertain. The V end was cut by 6 bases, the J end by 0 bases, with 11 bases between. Germline loops: CDR1 SGHTA, CDR2 FQGNSA. The CDR3 loop spans 14 amino acids.

This clonotype has a count of ten or more. The V and J genes are TRBV7-9 and TRBJ2-1, with TRBD1 matching over 9 bases. CDR3 length equals 15 residues. Unmatched junction bases numbered 5, after V lost 0 bases and J lost 8 bases. Germline V gene data show CDR1 as SEHNR and CDR2 as FQNEAQ (reference sequence). CDR3: CASSLANRGQDEQFF. The CDR3 nucleotides are TGTGCCAGCAGCTTAGCAAACAGGGGGCAGGATGAGCAGTTCTTC.

This clonotype was picked up many times. This chain connects TRBV7-3 to TRBJ2-7, with D maybe TRBD1 (5 bases). Trimming took off 7 bases at V and 5 bases at J, with 15 bases between the two ends. In germline, CDR1 is SGHTA, CDR2 FQGTGA. The CDR3 has 13 residues. CDR3 sequence reads: CASIQAGKNEQYV. CDR3 coding DNA: TGTGCCAGCATCCAGGCAGGGAAGAACGAGCAGTACGTC.